Reported below is one T cell receptor (beta chain). The data were taken from a study of cytomegalovirus exposure and HLA in healthy donors. In the PCR, 60 Vbeta and 13 Jbeta primers were used. The repertoire was sequenced with immunoSEQ multiplex PCR; TCRdb's copy has only in-frame clones and lacks some. There are around 96,000 clones in the sample; around 64% occur only once, and 3.2% lies in the top ten. Specimen: PBMCs. The source is a man aged 60-69 years in good health and CMV-seronegative.

Here the CDR3 reads CASSPLGPYGGTIYF. CDR3 nucleotide sequence: TGTGCCAGCAGCCCCCTCGGACCTTACGGGGGCACCATATATTTT. V is TRBV7-8 and J is TRBJ1-3; possibly TRBD1 for D (5 bases). Germline CDR1 is SGHVS and CDR2 is FQNEAQ. The V gene lost 5 bases and the J gene lost 9 bases, with 20 bases spanning the gap. This CDR3 contains 15 residues.